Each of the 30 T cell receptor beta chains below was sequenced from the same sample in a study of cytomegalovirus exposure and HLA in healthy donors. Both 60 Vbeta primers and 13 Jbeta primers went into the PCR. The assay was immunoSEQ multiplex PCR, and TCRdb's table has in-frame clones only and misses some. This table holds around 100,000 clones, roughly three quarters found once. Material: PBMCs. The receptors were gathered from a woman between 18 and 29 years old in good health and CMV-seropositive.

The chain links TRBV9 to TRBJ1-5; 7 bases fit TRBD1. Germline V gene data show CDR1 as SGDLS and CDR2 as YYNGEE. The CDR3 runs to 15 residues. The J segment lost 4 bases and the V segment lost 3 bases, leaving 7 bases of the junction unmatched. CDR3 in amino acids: CASSGGGTANQPQHF. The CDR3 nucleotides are TGTGCCAGCAGCGGAGGAGGGACAGCAAATCAGCCCCAGCATTTT.

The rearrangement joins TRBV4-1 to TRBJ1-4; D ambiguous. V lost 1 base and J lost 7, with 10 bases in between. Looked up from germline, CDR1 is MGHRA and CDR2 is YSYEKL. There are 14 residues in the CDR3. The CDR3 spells CASSQVGESEKLFF. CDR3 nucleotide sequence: TGCGCCAGCAGCCAAGTTGGGGAGAGTGAAAAACTGTTTTTT.

This CDR3 reads CASSGVRRELTDTQYF. The CDR3 nucleotides are TGTGCCAGCAGCGGTGTAAGGCGGGAGTTGACAGATACGCAGTATTTT. The chain carries TRBV13 and TRBJ2-3; 7 bases map to TRBD2. This CDR3 is 16 amino acids long. V lost 5 bases, J lost 3 bases, and 11 bases stayed unmatched. CDR1 and CDR2 (germline): PRHDT, FYEKMQ (reference sequence).

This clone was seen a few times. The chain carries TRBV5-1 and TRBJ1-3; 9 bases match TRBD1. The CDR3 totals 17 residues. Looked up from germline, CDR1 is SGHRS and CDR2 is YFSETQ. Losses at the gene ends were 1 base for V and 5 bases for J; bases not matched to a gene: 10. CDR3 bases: TGCGCCAGCAGCTTGTTCCCCGGACAGGGGAATAGAAACACCATATATTTT. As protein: CASSLFPGQGNRNTIYF. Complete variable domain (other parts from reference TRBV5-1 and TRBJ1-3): KAGVTQTPRYLIKTRGQQVTLSCSPISGHRSVSWYQQTPGQGLQFLFEYFSETQRNKGNFPGRFSGRQFSNSRSEMNVSTLELGDSALYLCASSLFPGQGNRNTIYFGEGSWLTVV.

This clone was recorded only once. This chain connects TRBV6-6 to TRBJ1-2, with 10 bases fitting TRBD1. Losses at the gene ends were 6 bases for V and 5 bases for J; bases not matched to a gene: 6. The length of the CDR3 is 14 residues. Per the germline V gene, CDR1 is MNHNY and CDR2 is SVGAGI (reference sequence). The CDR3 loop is CASRGQGLRYGYTF. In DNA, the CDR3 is TGTGCCAGCAGGGGACAGGGGTTGAGATATGGCTACACCTTC.

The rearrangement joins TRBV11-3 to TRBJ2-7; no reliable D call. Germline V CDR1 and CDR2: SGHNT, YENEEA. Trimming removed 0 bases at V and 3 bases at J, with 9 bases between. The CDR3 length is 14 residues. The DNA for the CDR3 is TGTGCCAGCAGCTTAGAGGTGCAGGACTACGAGCAGTACTTC. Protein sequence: CASSLEVQDYEQYF.

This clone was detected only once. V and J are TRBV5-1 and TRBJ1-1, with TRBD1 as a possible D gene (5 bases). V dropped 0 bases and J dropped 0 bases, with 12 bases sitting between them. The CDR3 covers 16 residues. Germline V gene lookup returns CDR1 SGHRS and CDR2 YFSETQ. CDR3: CASSLVPDSMNTEAFF. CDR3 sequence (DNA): TGCGCCAGCAGCTTGGTACCCGACAGTATGAACACTGAAGCTTTCTTT.

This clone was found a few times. The CDR3 loop is CASSRGLTGEITQYF. The CDR3 nucleotides read TGTGCCAGCAGTCGTGGCCTGACCGGGGAGATTACGCAGTATTTT. J is TRBJ2-3 and V is TRBV6-5; D is possibly TRBD2 (5 bases). Germline V gene sequence: CDR1 MNHEY, CDR2 SVGAGI. V gave up 5 bases and J gave up 8 bases, with 20 bases separating them. This CDR3 contains 15 residues.

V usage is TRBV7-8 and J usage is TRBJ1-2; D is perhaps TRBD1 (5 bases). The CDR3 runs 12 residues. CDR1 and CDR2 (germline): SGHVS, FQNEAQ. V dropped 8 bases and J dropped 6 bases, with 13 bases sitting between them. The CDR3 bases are TGTGCCAGCTTTCTACAGGCTGATGGCTACACCTTC. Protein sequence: CASFLQADGYTF. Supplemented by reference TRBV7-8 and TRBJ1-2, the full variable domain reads GAGVSQSPRYKVAKRGQDVALRCDPISGHVSLFWYQQALGQGPEFLTYFQNEAQLDKSGLPSDRFFAERPEGSVSTLKIQRTQQEDSAVYLCASFLQADGYTFGSGTRLTVV.

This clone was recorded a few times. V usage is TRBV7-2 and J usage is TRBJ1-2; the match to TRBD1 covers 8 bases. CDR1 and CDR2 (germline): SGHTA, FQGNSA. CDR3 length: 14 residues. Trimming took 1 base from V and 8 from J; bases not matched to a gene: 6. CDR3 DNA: TGTGCCAGCAGCTTAGGAAGACAGGGGTGGGGCTACACCTTC. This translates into CASSLGRQGWGYTF.

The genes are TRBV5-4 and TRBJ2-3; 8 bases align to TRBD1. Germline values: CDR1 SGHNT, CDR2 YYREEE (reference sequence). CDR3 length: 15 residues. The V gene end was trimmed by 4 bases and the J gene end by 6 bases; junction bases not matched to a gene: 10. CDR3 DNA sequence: TGTGCCAGCAGCCCGCGGACAGGGCCCGCGGATACGCAGTATTTT. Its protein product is CASSPRTGPADTQYF. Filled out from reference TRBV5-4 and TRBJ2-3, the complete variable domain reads ETGVTQSPTHLIKTRGQQVTLRCSSQSGHNTVSWYQQALGQGPQFIFQYYREEENGRGNFPPRFSGLQFPNYSSELNVNALELDDSALYLCASSPRTGPADTQYFGPGTRLTVL.

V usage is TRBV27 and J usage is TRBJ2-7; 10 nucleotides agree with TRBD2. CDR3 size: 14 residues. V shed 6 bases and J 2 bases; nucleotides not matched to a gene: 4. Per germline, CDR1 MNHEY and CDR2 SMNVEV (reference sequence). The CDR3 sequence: CASREGLATYEQYF. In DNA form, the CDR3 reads TGTGCCAGCAGGGAGGGACTAGCGACCTACGAGCAGTACTTC.

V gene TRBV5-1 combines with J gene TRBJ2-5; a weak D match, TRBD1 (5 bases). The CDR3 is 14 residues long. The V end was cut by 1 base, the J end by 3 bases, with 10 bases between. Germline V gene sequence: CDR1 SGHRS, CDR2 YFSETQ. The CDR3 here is CASSLQVGEETQYF. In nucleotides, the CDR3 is TGCGCCAGCAGCTTGCAAGTAGGGGAAGAGACCCAGTACTTC.

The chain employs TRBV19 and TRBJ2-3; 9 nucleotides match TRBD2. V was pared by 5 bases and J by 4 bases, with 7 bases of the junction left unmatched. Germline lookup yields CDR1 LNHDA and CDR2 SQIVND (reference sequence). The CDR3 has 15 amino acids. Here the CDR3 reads CASSLTSGWADTQYF. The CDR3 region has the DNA TGTGCCAGTAGTCTGACTAGCGGATGGGCAGATACGCAGTATTTT.

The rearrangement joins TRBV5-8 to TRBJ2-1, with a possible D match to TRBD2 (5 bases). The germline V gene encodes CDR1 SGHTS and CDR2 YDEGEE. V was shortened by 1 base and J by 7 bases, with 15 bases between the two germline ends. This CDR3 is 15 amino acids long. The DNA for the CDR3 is TGTGCCAGCAGCTTGAGGGCCTTCCGGGGTAATGAGCAGTTCTTC. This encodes CASSLRAFRGNEQFF.

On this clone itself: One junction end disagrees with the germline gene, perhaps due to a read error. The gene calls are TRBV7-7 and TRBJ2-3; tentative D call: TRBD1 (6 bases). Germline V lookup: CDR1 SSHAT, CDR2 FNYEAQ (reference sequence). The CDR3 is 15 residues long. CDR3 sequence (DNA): TGTGCTAGCAGCCAAGGGACAAGTAACACAGATACGCAGTATTTT. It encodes CASSQGTSNTDTQYF.

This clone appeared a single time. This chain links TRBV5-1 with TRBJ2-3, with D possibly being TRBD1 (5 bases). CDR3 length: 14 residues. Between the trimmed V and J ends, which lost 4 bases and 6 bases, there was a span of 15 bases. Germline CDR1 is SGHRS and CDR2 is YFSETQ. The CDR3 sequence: CASSDSTGGDTQYF. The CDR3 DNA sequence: TGCGCCAGCAGCGACTCCACAGGTGGGGATACGCAGTATTTT.

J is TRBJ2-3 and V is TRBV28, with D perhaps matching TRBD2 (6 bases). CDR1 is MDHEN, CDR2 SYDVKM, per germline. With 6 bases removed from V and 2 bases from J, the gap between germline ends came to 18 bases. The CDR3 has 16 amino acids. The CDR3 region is CASSYSGAPFTDTQYF. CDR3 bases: TGTGCCAGCAGCTATAGCGGTGCTCCTTTCACAGATACGCAGTATTTT.

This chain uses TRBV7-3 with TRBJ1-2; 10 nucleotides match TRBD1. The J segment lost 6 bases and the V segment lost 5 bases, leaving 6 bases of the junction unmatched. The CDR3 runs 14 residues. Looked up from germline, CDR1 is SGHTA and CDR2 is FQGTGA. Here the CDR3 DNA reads TGTGCCAGCAGCCTCTCCGGGACAGGGGATGGCTACACCTTC. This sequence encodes CASSLSGTGDGYTF.

Written as DNA, the CDR3 is TGTGCCGGCCTAGGTCTCGGACTTGTCTATGGCTACACCTTC. The encoded protein is CAGLGLGLVYGYTF. The V and J genes are TRBV28 and TRBJ1-2; D uncertain. Germline CDR1 is MDHEN and CDR2 is SYDVKM. The V end was cut by 11 bases, the J end by 4 bases, with 20 bases between. This CDR3 has 14 amino acids.

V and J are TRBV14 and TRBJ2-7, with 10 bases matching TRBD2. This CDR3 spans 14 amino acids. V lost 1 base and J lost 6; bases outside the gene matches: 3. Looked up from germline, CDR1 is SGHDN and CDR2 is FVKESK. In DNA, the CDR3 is TGTGCCAGCAGCCAAGGACTAGCGGGCGGCGAGCAGTACTTC. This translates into CASSQGLAGGEQYF.

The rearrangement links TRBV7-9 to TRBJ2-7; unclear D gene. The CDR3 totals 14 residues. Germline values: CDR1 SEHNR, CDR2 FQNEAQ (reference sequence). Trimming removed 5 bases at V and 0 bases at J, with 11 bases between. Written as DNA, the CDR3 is TGTGCCAGCAGCGGCGACTGGAGCTCCTACGAGCAGTACTTC. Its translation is CASSGDWSSYEQYF.

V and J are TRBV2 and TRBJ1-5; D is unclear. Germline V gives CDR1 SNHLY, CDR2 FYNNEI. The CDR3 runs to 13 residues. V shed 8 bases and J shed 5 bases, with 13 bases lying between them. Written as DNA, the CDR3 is TGTGCCAGCGGTTACAGAAACGATCAGCCCCAGCATTTT. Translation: CASGYRNDQPQHF.

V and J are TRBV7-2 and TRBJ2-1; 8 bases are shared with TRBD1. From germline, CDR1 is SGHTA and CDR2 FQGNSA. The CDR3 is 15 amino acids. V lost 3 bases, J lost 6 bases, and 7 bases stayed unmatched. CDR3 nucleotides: TGTGCCAGCAGCTTCCGGACAGGGCTAGGCAATGAGCAGTTCTTC. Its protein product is CASSFRTGLGNEQFF.

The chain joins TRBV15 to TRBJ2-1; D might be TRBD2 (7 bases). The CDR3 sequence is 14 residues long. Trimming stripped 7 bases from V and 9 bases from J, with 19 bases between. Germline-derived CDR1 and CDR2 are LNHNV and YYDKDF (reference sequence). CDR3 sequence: CATTIRPRGGEQFF. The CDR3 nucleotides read TGTGCCACCACCATAAGGCCGAGGGGGGGTGAGCAGTTCTTC.

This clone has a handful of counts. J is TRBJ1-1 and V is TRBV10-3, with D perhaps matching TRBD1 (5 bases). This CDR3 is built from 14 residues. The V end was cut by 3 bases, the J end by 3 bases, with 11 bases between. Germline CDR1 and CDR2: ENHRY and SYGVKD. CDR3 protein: CAISDKGRYTEAFF. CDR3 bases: TGTGCCATCAGTGACAAGGGGCGATACACTGAAGCTTTCTTT.

The CDR3 bases are TGTGCCAGCAGGGGAACAGGGCGCGGTGGTCCCTACGAGCAGTACTTC. It specifies CASRGTGRGGPYEQYF. The chain has TRBV7-9 and TRBJ2-7; D may be TRBD1 (6 bases). The CDR3 spans 16 residues. Trimming took 6 bases from V and 2 from J, leaving 20 bases between them. Germline V lookup: CDR1 SEHNR, CDR2 FQNEAQ (reference sequence).

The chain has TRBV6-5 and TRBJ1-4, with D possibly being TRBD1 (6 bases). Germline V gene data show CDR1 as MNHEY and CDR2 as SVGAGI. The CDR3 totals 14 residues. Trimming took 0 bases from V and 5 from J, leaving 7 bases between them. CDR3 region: CASSYSGTNEKLFF. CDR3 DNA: TGTGCCAGCAGTTACTCCGGGACAAATGAAAAACTGTTTTTT.

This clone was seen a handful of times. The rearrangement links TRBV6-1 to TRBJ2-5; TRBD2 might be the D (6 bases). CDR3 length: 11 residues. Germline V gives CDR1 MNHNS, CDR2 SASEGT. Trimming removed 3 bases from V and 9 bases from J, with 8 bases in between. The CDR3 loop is CASSDRDSQYF. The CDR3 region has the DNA TGTGCCAGCAGTGACCGGGACTCCCAGTACTTC.

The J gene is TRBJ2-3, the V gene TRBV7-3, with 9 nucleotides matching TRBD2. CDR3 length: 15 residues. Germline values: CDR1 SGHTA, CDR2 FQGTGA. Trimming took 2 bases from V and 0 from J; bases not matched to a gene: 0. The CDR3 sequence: CASSLLAGSTDTQYF. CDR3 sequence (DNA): TGTGCCAGCAGCTTACTAGCGGGAAGCACAGATACGCAGTATTTT.